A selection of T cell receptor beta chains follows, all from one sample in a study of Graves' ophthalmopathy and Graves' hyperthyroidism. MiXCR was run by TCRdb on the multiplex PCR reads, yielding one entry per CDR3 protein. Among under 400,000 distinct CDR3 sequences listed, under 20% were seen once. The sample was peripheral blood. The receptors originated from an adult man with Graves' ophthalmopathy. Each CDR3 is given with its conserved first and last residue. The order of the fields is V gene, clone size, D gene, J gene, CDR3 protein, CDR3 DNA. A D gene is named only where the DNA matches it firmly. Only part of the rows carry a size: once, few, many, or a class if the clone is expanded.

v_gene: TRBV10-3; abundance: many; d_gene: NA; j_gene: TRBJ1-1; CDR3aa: CAISESQGGTEAFF; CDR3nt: TGTGCCATCAGTGAGTCACAGGGTGGGACTGAAGCTTTCTTT
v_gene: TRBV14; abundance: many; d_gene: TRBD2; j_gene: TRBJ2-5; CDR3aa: CASSQFLVTSGGTQYF; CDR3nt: TGTGCCAGCAGCCAGTTTCTGGTTACTAGCGGAGGGACCCAGTACTTC
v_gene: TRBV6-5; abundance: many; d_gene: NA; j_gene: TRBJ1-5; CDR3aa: CASSYSRGGDQPQHF; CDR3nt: TGTGCCAGCAGTTACTCGAGAGGGGGGGATCAGCCCCAGCATTTT
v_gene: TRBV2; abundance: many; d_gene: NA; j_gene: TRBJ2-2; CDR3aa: CASSGRTGSNTGELFF; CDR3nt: TGTGCCAGCAGCGGGAGGACAGGCTCGAACACCGGGGAGCTGTTTTTT
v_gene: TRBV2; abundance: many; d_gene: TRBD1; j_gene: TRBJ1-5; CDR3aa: CASRAAGGVQPQHF; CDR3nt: TGTGCCAGCAGGGCCGCAGGGGGGGTTCAGCCCCAGCATTTT
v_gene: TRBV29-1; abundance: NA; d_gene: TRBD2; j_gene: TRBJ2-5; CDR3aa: CSVSSGQETQYF; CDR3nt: TGCAGCGTTTCTAGCGGCCAAGAGACCCAGTACTTC
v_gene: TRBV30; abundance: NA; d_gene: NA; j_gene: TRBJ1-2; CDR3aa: CAWIQGRVGYIF; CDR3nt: TGTGCCTGGATTCAGGGAAGGGTAGGCTACATCTTC
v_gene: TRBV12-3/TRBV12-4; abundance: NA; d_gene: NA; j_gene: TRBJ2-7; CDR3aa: CASRRTATTPEQYF; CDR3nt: TGTGCCAGCAGACGGACAGCCACCACGCCCGAGCAGTACTTC
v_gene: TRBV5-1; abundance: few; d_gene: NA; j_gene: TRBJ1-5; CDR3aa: CASSLYGVGQPQHF; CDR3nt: TGCGCCAGCAGCTTGTACGGGGTGGGACAGCCCCAGCATTTT
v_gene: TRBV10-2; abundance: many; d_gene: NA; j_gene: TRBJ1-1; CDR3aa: CASNLDSLNTEAFF; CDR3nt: TGCGCCAGCAATTTAGACAGTTTGAACACTGAAGCTTTCTTT
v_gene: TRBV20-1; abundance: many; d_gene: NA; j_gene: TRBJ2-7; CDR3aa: CSAGQEGVEQYF; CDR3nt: TGCAGTGCTGGACAGGAGGGGGTCGAGCAGTACTTC
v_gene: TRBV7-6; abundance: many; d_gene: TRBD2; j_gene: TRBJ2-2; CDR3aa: CASSKRLAGDTGELFF; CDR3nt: TGTGCCAGCAGCAAAAGACTAGCGGGGGACACCGGGGAGCTGTTTTTT
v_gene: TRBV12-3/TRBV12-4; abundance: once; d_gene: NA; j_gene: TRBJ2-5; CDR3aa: CARSFLQQETQYF; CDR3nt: TGTGCCAGAAGTTTTCTACAGCAAGAGACTCAGTACTTC
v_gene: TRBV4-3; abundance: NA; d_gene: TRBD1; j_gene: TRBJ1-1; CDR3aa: CASSQEPGQGARTEAFF; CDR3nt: TGCGCCAGCAGCCAAGAACCTGGGCAGGGGGCGCGGACTGAAGCTTTCTTT
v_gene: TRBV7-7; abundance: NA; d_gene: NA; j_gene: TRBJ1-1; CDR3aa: CASSHNPNTEAFF; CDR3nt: TGTGCTAGCAGCCACAACCCGAACACTGAAGCTTTCTTT
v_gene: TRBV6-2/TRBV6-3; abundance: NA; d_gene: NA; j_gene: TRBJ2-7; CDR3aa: CASSYLSMGTYEQYF; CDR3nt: TGTGCCAGCAGTTACTTATCTATGGGTACCTACGAGCAGTACTTC
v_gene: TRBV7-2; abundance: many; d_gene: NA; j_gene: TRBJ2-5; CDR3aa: CASSLGPNQETQYF; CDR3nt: TGTGCCAGCAGCTTAGGACCGAACCAAGAGACCCAGTACTTC
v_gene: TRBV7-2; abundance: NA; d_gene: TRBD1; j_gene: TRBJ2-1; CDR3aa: CASSLAGTGLNEQFF; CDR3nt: TGTGCCAGCAGCTTAGCCGGGACAGGGTTGAATGAGCAGTTCTTC
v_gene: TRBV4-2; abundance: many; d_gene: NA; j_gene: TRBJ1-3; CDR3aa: CASSQDIGTGNTIYF; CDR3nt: TGTGCCAGCAGCCAAGATATTGGGACTGGAAACACCATATATTTT
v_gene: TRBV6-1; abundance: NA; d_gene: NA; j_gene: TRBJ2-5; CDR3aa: CASGGRREETQYF; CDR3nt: TGTGCCAGCGGTGGCAGGCGAGAGGAGACCCAGTACTTC
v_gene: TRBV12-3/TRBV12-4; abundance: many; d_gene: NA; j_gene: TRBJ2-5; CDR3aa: CASSLSPGAETQYF; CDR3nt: TGTGCCAGCAGTTTAAGTCCGGGCGCGGAGACCCAGTACTTC
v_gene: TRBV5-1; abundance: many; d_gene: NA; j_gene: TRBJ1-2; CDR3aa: CASSIDRGYGYTF; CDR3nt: TGCGCCAGCAGCATTGACAGAGGGTATGGCTACACCTTC
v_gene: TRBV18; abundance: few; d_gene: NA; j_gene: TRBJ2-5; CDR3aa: CASSPSSKETQYF; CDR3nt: TGTGCCAGCTCACCGTCATCAAAAGAGACCCAGTACTTC
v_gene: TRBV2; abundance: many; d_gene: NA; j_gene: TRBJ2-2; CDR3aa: CASSGGGGELFF; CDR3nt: TGTGCCAGCAGTGGAGGTGGCGGGGAGCTGTTTTTT
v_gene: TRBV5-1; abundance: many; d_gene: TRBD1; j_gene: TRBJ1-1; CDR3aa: CASSLDGQGRTEAFF; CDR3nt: TGCGCCAGCAGCTTGGATGGACAGGGGAGGACTGAAGCTTTCTTT
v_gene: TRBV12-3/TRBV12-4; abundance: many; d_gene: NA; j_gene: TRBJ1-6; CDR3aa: CASSYQDGYNSPLHF; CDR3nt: TGTGCCAGCAGCTACCAGGACGGATATAATTCACCCCTCCACTTT
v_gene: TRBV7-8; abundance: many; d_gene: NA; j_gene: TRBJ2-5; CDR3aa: CASSPILGTAGAQYF; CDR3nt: TGTGCCAGCAGCCCAATCCTAGGGACTGCCGGGGCCCAGTACTTC
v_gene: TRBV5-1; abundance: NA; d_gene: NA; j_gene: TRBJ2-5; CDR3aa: CASSLGQFGETQYF; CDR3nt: TGCGCCAGCAGCTTGGGGCAGTTTGGAGAGACCCAGTACTTC
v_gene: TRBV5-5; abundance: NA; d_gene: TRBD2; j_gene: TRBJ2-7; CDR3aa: CASSWGLAGVQQYF; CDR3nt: TGTGCCAGCAGCTGGGGACTAGCGGGAGTTCAGCAGTACTTC
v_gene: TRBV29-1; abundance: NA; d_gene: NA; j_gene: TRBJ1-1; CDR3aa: CSVDGGAAFF; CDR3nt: TGCAGCGTTGACGGGGGCGCAGCTTTCTTT
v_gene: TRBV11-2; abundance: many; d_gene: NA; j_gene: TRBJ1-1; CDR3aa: CASSGNRNTEAFF; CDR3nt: TGTGCCAGCAGCGGTAACCGAAACACTGAAGCTTTCTTT
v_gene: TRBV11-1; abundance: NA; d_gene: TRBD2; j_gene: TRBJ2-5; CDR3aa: CASSRPVAGGLETQYF; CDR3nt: TGTGCCAGCAGCCGGCCCGTAGCGGGAGGTCTAGAGACCCAGTACTTC
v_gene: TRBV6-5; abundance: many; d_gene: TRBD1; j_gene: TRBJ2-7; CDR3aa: CASSYSSVGTGIYEQYF; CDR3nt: TGCGCCAGCAGTTACAGCTCGGTAGGGACAGGGATCTACGAGCAGTACTTC
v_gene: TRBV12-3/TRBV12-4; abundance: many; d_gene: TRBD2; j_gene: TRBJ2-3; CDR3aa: CASSSNSGRAADTQYF; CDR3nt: TGTGCCAGCAGTTCGAATAGCGGGAGGGCCGCAGATACGCAGTATTTT
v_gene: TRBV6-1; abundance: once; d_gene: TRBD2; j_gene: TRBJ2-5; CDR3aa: CASSSSGGSETQYF; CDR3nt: TGTGCCAGCAGCTCGTCGGGGGGATCAGAGACCCAGTACTTC
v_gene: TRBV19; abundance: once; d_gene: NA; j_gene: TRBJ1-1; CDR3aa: CASSIGGQATEAFF; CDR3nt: TGTGCCAGTAGTATTGGGGGGCAGGCCACTGAAGCTTTCTTT
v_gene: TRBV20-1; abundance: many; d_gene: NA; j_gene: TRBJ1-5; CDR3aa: CSGNKGLGQPQHF; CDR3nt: TGCAGTGGGAATAAGGGGCTTGGGCAGCCCCAGCATTTT
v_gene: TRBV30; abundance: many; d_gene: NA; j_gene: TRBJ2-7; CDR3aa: CAWGELGVRHEQYF; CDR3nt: TGTGCCTGGGGGGAATTGGGAGTCCGCCACGAGCAGTACTTC
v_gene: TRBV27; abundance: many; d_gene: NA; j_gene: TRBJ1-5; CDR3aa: CASSTINGVGQPQHF; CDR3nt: TGTGCCAGCAGTACTATCAACGGGGTTGGTCAGCCCCAGCATTTT
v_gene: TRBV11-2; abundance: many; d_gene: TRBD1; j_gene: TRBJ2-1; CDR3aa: CASSSWGTGDDNEQFF; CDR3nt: TGTGCCAGCAGCAGTTGGGGAACAGGGGATGACAATGAGCAGTTCTTC
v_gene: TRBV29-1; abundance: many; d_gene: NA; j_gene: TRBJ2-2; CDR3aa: CSVLTGFAGELSF; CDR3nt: TGCAGCGTGTTGACAGGTTTTGCCGGGGAGCTGTCTTTT
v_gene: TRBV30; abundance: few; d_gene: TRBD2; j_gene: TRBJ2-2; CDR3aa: CAWSVVKREGLFF; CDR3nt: TGTGCCTGGAGTGTAGTGAAGCGGGAGGGGCTGTTTTTT
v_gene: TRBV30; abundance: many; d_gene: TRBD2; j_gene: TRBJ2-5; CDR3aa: CAWSVRGVVSGTETQYF; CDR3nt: TGTGCCTGGAGTGTACGAGGGGTTGTAAGCGGGACCGAGACCCAGTACTTC
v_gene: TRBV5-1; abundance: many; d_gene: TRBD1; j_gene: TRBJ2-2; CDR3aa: CASSLEGQTTNTGELFF; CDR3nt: TGCGCCAGCAGCTTGGAGGGACAGACTACCAACACCGGGGAGCTGTTTTTT
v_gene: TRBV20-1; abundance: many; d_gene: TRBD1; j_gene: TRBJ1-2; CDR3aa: CSDYDRGIAGYTF; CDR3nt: TGCAGCGACTACGACAGGGGGATTGCTGGCTACACCTTC
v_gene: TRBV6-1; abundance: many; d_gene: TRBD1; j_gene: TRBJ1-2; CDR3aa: CASSRTPGTGNYGYTF; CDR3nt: TGTGCCAGCAGTCGAACCCCCGGGACAGGCAACTATGGCTACACCTTC
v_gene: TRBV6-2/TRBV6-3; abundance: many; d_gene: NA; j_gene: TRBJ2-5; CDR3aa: CASSYGGVAGQETQYF; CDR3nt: TGTGCCAGCAGTTACGGGGGCGTTGCAGGGCAAGAGACCCAGTACTTC
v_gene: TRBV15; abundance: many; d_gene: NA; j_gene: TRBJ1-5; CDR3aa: CATSRDGQLHQPQHF; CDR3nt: TGTGCCACCAGCAGAGATGGGCAGCTACATCAGCCCCAGCATTTT
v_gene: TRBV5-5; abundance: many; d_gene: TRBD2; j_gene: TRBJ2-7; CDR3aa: CASSFKATSGSYEQYF; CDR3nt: TGTGCCAGCAGCTTTAAGGCGACTAGCGGATCCTACGAGCAGTACTTC
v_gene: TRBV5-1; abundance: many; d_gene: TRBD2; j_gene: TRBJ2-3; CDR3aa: CASSLNSGPTGSDTQYF; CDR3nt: TGCGCCAGCAGCTTAAATAGCGGGCCCACCGGGTCAGATACGCAGTATTTT
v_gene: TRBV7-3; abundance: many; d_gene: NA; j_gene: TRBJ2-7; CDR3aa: CASSFRFGPAYEQYF; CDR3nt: TGTGCCAGCAGCTTTAGGTTTGGCCCGGCCTACGAGCAGTACTTC
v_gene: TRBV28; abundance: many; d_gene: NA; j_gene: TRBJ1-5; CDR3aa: CASILSIGTGQPQHF; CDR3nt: TGTGCCAGCATCCTTAGCATCGGGACGGGTCAGCCCCAGCATTTT
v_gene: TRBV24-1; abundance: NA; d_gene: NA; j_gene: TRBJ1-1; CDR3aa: CATSESLNTEAFF; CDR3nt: TGTGCCACCAGTGAGTCCCTGAACACTGAAGCTTTCTTT
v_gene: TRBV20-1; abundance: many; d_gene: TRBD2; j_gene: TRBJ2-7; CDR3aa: CSVKGLAGDEQYF; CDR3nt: TGCAGTGTCAAGGGACTAGCGGGAGACGAGCAGTACTTC
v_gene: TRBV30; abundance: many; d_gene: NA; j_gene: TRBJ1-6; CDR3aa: CAWKAQSSYNSPLHF; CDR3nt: TGTGCCTGGAAGGCTCAGAGCTCCTATAATTCACCCCTCCACTTT
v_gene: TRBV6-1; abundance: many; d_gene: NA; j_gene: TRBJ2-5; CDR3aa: CASSELYRREETQYF; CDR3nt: TGTGCCAGCAGTGAGCTTTACCGCAGGGAAGAGACCCAGTACTTC
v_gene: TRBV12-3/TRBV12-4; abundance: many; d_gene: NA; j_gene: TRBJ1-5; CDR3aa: CASSFGPYSNQPQHF; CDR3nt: TGTGCCAGCAGTTTTGGGCCGTATAGCAATCAGCCCCAGCATTTT
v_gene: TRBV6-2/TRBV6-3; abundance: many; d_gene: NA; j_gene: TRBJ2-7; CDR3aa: CASSYQDYEQYF; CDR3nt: TGTGCCAGCAGTTATCAGGACTACGAGCAGTACTTC
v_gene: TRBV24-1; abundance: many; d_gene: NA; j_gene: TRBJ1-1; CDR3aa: CATKSGMNTEAFF; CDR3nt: TGTGCCACCAAGAGCGGCATGAACACTGAAGCTTTCTTT
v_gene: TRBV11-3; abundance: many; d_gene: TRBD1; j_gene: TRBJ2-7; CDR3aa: CASSNRDSPEQYF; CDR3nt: TGTGCCAGCAGCAACCGGGACAGCCCCGAGCAGTACTTC